This T cell receptor (beta chain) is drawn from a study of breast tumors, draining lymph nodes, adjacent tissues. Study results and limitations: Tumor TCR diversity was below lymph nodes but above nontumor tissue. Tumor and nontumor repertoires were significantly more similar in luminal-like than in basal-like breast cancer.

The germline CDR1 and CDR2 sequences are SGHAT and FQNNGV. V gave up 5 bases and J gave up 3 bases; unmatched junction bases: 9. The CDR3 length is 15 residues. TCRdb ran MiXCR on the multiplex PCR reads and lists one entry per CDR3 protein. The data show over 150,000 distinct CDR3 sequences, 30% to 35% seen once. The lymph nodes were axillary draining lymph nodes from breast cancer patients. As regards this clonotype: The antigen is undetermined.

Sample: axillary lymph node tissue. This receptor was identified in a female donor with breast cancer. Some clones in this sample may be carry-over from other donors' samples. This chain uses TRBV11-2 with TRBJ1-1; TRBD1 matches at 7 bases. The CDR3 region has the DNA TGTGCCAGCAGCGGGGCAGGGGGTGAAGACACTGAAGCTTTCTTT. Its protein product is CASSGAGGEDTEAFF.